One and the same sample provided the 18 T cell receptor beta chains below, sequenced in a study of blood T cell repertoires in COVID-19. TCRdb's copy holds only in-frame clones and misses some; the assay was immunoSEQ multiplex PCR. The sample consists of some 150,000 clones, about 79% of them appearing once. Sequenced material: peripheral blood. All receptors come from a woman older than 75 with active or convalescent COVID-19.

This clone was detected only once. CDR3 sequence (DNA): TGCAGCGTTGAGAAGCCAAGATATGGCTACACCTTC. This encodes CSVEKPRYGYTF. This chain connects TRBV29-1 to TRBJ1-2; D ambiguous. Germline CDR1 is SQVTM and CDR2 is ANQGSEA. The CDR3 runs 12 residues. V was trimmed by 3 bases and J by 5 bases, leaving 10 bases between them. Looking up the rest from reference TRBV29-1 and TRBJ1-2 gives the full variable domain: SAVISQKPSRDICQRGTSLTIQCQVDSQVTMMFWYRQQPGQSLTLIATANQGSEATYESGFVIDKFPISRPNLTFSTLTVSNMSPEDSSIYLCSVEKPRYGYTFGSGTRLTVV.

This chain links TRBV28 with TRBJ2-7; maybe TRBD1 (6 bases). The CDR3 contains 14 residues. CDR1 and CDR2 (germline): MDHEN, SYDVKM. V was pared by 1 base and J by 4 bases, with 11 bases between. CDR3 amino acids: CASSLLQGVYEQYF. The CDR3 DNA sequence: TGTGCCAGCAGTTTATTACAGGGAGTTTACGAGCAGTACTTC.

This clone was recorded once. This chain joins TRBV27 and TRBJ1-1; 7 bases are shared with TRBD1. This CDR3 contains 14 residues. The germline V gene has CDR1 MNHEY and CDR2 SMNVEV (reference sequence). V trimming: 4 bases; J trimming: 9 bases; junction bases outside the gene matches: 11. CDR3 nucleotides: TGTGCCAGCAGTTCGAGGACAGGCCTGAAAAAAGCTTTCTTT. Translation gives CASSSRTGLKKAFF.

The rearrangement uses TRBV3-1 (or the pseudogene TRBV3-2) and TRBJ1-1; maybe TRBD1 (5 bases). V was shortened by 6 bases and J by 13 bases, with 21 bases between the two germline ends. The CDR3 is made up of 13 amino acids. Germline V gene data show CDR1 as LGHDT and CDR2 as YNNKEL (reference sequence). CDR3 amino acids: CASRGGTSSQGFF. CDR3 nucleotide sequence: TGTGCCAGCAGGGGAGGGACCTCGTCCCAGGGTTTCTTT.

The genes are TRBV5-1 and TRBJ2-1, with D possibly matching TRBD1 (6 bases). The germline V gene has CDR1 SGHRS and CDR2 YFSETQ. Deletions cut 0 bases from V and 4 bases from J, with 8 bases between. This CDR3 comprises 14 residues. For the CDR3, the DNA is TGCGCCAGCAGCTTGGGACAGGAATACAATGAGCAGTTCTTC. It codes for CASSLGQEYNEQFF. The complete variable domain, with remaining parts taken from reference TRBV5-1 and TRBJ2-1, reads KAGVTQTPRYLIKTRGQQVTLSCSPISGHRSVSWYQQTPGQGLQFLFEYFSETQRNKGNFPGRFSGRQFSNSRSEMNVSTLELGDSALYLCASSLGQEYNEQFFGPGTRLTVL.

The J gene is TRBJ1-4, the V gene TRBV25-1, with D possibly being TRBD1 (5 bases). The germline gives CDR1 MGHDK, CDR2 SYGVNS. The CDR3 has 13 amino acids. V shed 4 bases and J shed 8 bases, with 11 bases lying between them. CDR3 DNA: TGTGCCAGCAGTGGGCAGGGCCTCGAAAAACTGTTTTTT. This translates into CASSGQGLEKLFF. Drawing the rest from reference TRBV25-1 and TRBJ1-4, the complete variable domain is EADIYQTPRYLVIGTGKKITLECSQTMGHDKMYWYQQDPGMELHLIHYSYGVNSTEKGDLSSESTVSRIRTEHFPLTLESARPSHTSQYLCASSGQGLEKLFFGSGTQLSVL.

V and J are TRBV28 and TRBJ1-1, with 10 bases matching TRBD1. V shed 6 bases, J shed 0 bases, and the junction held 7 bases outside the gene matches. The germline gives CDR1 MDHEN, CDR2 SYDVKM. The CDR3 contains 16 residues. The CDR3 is CASSRDRGPMNTEAFF. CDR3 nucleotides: TGTGCCAGCAGCCGCGACAGGGGGCCCATGAACACTGAAGCTTTCTTT.

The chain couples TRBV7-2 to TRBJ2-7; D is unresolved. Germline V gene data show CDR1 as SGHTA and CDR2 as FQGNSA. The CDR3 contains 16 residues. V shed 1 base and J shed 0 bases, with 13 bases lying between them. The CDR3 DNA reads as TGTGCCAGCAGCTTAGTTAGTTCACAGAGCTCCTACGAGCAGTACTTC. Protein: CASSLVSSQSSYEQYF. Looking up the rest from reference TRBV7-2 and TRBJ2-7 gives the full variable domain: GAGVSQSPSNKVTEKGKDVELRCDPISGHTALYWYRQSLGQGLEFLIYFQGNSAPDKSGLPSDRFSAERTGGSVSTLTIQRTQQEDSAVYLCASSLVSSQSSYEQYFGPGTRLTVT.

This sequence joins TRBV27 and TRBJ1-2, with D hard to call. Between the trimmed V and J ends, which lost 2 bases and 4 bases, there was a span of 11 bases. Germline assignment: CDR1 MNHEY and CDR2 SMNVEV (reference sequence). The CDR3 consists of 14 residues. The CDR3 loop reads CASSLDGLGYGYTF. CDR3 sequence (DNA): TGTGCCAGCAGTTTAGACGGACTGGGCTATGGCTACACCTTC.

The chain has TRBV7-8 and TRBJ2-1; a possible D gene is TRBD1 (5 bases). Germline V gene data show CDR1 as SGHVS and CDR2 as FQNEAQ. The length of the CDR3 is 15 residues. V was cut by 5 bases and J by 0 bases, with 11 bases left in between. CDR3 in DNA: TGTGCCAGCAGCCGACAGATTACCTCCTACAATGAGCAGTTCTTC. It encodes CASSRQITSYNEQFF.

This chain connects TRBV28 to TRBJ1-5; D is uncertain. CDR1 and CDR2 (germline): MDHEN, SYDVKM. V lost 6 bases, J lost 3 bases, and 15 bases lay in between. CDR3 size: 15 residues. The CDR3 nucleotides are TGTGCCAGCAGGCCCCCGGGGAATTCCAATCAGCCCCAGCATTTT. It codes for CASRPPGNSNQPQHF.

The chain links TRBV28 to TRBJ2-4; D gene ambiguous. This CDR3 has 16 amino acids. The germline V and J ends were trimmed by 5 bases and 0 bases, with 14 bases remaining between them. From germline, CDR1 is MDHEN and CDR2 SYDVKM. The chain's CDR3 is CASSPLGYLAKNIQYF. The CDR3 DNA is TGTGCCAGCAGTCCCCTCGGTTACCTAGCCAAAAACATTCAGTACTTC.

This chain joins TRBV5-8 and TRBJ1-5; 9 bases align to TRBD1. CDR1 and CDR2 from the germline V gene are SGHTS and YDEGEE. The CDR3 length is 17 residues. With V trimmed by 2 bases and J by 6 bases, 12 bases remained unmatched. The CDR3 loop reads CASSFRPGQGISQPQHF. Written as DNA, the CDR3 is TGTGCCAGCAGCTTTCGACCTGGACAGGGGATAAGTCAGCCCCAGCATTTT.

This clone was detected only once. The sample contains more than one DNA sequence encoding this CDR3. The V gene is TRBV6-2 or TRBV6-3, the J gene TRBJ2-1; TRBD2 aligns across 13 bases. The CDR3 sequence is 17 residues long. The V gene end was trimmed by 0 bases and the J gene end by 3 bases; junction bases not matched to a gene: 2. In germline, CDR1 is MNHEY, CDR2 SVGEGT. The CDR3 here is CASSYSGLAGVYNEQFF. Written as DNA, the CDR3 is TGTGCCAGCAGTTACTCCGGACTAGCGGGGGTCTACAATGAGCAGTTCTTC.

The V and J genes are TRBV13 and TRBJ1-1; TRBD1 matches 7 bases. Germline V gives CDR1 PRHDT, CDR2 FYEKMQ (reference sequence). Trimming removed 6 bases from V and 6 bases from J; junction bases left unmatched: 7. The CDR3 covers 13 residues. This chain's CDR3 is CASSHDRVAEAFF. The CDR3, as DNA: TGTGCCAGCAGTCATGACAGGGTGGCTGAAGCTTTCTTT.

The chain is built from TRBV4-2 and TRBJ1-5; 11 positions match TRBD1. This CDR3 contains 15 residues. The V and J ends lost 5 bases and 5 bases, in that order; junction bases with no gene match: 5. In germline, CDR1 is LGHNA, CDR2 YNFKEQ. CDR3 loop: CASSLRTGGDQPQHF. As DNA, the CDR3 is TGTGCCAGCAGCTTACGGACAGGGGGCGATCAGCCCCAGCATTTT.

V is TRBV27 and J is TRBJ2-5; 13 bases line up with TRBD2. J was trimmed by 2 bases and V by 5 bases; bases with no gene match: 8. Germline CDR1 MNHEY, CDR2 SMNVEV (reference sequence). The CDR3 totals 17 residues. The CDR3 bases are TGTGCCAGCAGTGTCGGACTAGCGGGGGTCTCACAAGAGACCCAGTACTTC. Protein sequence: CASSVGLAGVSQETQYF.

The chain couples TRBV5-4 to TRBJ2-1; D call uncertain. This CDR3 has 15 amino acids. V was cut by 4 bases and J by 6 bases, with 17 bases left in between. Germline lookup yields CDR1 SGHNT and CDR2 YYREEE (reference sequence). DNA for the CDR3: TGTGCCAGCAGCCTCCCGGCGGCTCCGCGCAATGAGCAGTTCTTC. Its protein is CASSLPAAPRNEQFF.